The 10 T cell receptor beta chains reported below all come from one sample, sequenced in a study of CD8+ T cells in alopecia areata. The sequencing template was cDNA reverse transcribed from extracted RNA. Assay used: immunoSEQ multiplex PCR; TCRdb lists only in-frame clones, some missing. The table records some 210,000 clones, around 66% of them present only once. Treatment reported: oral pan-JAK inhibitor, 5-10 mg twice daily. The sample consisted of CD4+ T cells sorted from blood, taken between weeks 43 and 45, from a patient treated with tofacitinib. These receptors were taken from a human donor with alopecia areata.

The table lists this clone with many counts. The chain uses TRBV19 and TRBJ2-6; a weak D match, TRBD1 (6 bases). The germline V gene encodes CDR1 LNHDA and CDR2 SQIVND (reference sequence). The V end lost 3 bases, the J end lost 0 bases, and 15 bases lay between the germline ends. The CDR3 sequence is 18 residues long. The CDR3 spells CASSIPGAASSGANVLTF. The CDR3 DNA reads TGTGCCAGTAGTATCCCAGGGGCCGCCAGCTCTGGGGCCAACGTCCTGACTTTC.

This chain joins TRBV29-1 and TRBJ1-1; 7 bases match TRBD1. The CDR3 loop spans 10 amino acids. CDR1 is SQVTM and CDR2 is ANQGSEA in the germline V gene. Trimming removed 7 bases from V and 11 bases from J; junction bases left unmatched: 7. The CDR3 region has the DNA TGCAGCGCCGGAGGGGGCCCCGCTTTCTTT. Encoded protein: CSAGGGPAFF.

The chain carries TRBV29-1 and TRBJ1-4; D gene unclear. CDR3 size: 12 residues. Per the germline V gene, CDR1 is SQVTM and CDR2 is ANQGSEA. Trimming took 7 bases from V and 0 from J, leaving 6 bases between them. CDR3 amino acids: CSAHATNEKLFF. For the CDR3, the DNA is TGCAGCGCCCACGCAACTAATGAAAAACTGTTTTTT.

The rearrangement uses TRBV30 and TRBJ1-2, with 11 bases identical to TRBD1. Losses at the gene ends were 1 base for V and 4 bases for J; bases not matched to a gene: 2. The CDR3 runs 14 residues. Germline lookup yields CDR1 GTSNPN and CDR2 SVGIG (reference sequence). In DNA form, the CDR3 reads TGTGCCTGGAGTGGGGACAGGGGGACCTATGGCTACACCTTC. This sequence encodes CAWSGDRGTYGYTF.

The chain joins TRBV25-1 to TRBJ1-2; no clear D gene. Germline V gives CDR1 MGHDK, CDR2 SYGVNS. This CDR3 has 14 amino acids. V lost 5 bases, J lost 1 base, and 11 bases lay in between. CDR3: CASSLLTVNYGYTF. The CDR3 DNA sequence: TGTGCCAGCAGTCTTCTAACAGTTAACTATGGCTACACCTTC.

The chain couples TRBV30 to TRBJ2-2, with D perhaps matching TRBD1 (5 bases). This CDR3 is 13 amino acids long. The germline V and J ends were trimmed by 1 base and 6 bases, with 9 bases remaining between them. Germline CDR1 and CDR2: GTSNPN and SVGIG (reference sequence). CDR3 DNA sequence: TGTGCCTGGAGTGCCCTACAGGCCGGGGAGCTGTTTTTT. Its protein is CAWSALQAGELFF.

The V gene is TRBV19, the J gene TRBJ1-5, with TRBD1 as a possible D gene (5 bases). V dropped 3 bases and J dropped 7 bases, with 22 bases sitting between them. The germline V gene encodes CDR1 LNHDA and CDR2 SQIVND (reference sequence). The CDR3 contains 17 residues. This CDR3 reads CASSIIGGGERVQPQHF. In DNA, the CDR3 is TGTGCCAGTAGTATTATCGGGGGAGGGGAGAGGGTACAGCCCCAGCATTTT.

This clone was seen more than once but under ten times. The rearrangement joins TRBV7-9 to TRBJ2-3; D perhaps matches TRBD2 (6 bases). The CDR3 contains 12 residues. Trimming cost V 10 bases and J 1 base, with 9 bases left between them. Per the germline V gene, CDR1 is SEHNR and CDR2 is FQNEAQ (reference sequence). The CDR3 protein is CATGGGTDTQYF. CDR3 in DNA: TGTGCCACCGGAGGGGGCACAGATACGCAGTATTTT. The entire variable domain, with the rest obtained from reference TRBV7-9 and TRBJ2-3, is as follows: DTGVSQNPRHKITKRGQNVTFRCDPISEHNRLYWYRQTLGQGPEFLTYFQNEAQLEKSRLLSDRFSAERPKGSFSTLEIQRTEQGDSAMYLCATGGGTDTQYFGPGTRLTVL.

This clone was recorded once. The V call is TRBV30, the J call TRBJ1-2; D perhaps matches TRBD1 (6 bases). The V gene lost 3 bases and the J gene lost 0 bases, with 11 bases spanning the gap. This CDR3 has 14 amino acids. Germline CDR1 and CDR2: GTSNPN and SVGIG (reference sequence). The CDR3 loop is CAWRFEGANYGYTF. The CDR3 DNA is TGTGCCTGGAGGTTCGAGGGGGCTAACTATGGCTACACCTTC.

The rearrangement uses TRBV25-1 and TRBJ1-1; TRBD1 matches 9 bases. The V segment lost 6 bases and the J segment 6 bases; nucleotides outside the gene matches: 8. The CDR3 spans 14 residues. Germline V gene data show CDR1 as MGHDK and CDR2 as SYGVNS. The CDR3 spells CASRRQGEGPEAFF. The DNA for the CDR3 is TGTGCCAGCAGGAGACAGGGGGAGGGGCCTGAAGCTTTCTTT.